Shown below are 10 T cell receptor beta chains from a single sample sequenced in a study of T cells in Graves' hyperthyroidism and ophthalmopathy. RNA transcripts provided the source from which TCR beta CDR3 regions were amplified. The study used the HTBI primer set for a first-round RT-PCR of the TCR CDR3. One entry per CDR3 protein, called by TCRdb with MiXCR from the multiplex PCR reads. This table has 450,000 to 700,000 distinct CDR3 sequences, 35% to 55% appearing once. The sequencing sample was made of peripheral blood or thyroid tissue (not recorded which). Receptors were obtained from an adult woman with Graves' disease, either hyperthyroidism or ophthalmopathy (not recorded which).

Details on this clonotype: One junction end does not reproduce the germline sequence, and a read error may be involved. The J gene is TRBJ2-1, the V gene TRBV10-3, with D perhaps matching TRBD2 (5 bases). The CDR3 length is 12 residues. CDR1 ENHRY and CDR2 SYGVKD come from the germline V gene. The CDR3 here is CTIRRDYNEQFF. Here the CDR3 DNA reads TGTACCATCCGACGGGACTACAATGAGCAGTTCTTC.

Remarks on this clonotype: One end of the junction does not line up with germline, which may come from a read error. V is TRBV9 and J is TRBJ2-5, with no clear D. The germline gives CDR1 SGDLS, CDR2 YYNGEE. CDR3 length equals 14 residues. CDR3 in DNA: TGTGCCACCAGCAGAGACCACGCCGGTGAGACCCAGTACTTC. Translating it yields CATSRDHAGETQYF.

Ten or more counts support this clonotype. The V gene is TRBV12-3 or TRBV12-4, the J gene TRBJ2-2; D ambiguous. With 8 bases removed from V and 4 bases from J, the gap between germline ends came to 5 bases. This CDR3 spans 11 amino acids. This chain's CDR3 is CASGLTGELFF. The DNA for the CDR3 is TGTGCCAGCGGGCTCACCGGGGAGCTGTTTTTT.

This clonotype was seen repeatedly, ten times or more. V usage is TRBV6-6 and J usage is TRBJ2-2; no definite D call. The V gene lost 5 bases and the J gene lost 6 bases, with 10 bases spanning the gap. The CDR3 is made up of 13 amino acids. Germline CDR1 is MNHNY and CDR2 is SVGAGI (reference sequence). The CDR3 loop reads CASSLSRSGELFF. The CDR3 nucleotides are TGTGCCAGCAGTCTTTCCCGGTCCGGGGAGCTGTTTTTT.

This clonotype was counted at least ten times. V and J are TRBV9 and TRBJ1-2; D gene unclear. The V gene lost 8 bases and the J gene lost 4 bases, with 6 bases spanning the gap. Germline-derived CDR1 and CDR2 are SGDLS and YYNGEE. This CDR3 comprises 10 residues. The CDR3 DNA sequence: TGTGCCAGTTGGGGCTATGGCTACACCTTC. It is translated as CASWGYGYTF.

This clonotype has ten or more counts. This rearrangement joins TRBV20-1 to TRBJ1-2, with TRBD1 matching 7 bases. Germline V CDR1 and CDR2: DFQATT, SNEGSKA (reference sequence). The V gene end was trimmed by 4 bases and the J gene end by 8 bases; junction bases not matched to a gene: 13. The CDR3 consists of 14 residues. The CDR3 loop is CSAIDYDRVEGYTF. In DNA, the CDR3 is TGCAGTGCTATCGATTACGACAGGGTTGAGGGCTACACCTTC.

In its sample, this clonotype was seen once. The rearrangement uses TRBV6-5 and TRBJ1-4; D not certain. The ends were cut back, 4 bases at V and 16 bases at J, with 16 bases in the middle. The CDR3 extends over 12 amino acids. Germline CDR1 reads MNHEY; CDR2 reads SVGAGI. The CDR3 DNA reads TGTGCCAGCAGTTCCAGATCCCTGCAACCGTTTTTT. Residues: CASSSRSLQPFF.

The chain employs TRBV15 and TRBJ1-5; tentative D call: TRBD1 (5 bases). Germline values: CDR1 LNHNV, CDR2 YYDKDF (reference sequence). This CDR3 spans 15 amino acids. V was pared by 5 bases and J by 0 bases, with 11 bases between. The CDR3 sequence: CATSLGRASNQPQHF. The CDR3 DNA follows: TGTGCCACCAGCTTGGGCAGGGCTAGCAATCAGCCCCAGCATTTT.

The V and J genes are TRBV28 and TRBJ1-1; weak D call: TRBD1 (6 bases). CDR3 length equals 13 residues. V was cut by 10 bases and J by 5 bases, with 17 bases left in between. Germline V lookup: CDR1 MDHEN, CDR2 SYDVKM. CDR3 protein: CATTTGGRTEAFF. The CDR3 DNA is TGTGCCACCACGACGGGGGGCCGGACTGAAGCTTTCTTT.

J is TRBJ2-7 and V is TRBV5-1, with TRBD1 as a possible D gene (6 bases). The V end lost 3 bases, the J end lost 3 bases, and 19 bases lay between the germline ends. In germline, CDR1 is SGHRS, CDR2 YFSETQ. This CDR3 is 16 amino acids long. The DNA of the CDR3 is TGCGCCAGCAGCTCCGAACAGGGTATTTTATTCTACGAGCAGTACTTC. Its protein is CASSSEQGILFYEQYF.